The text below deals with one T cell receptor (beta chain). Antigen specificity is unknown. The CDR3 is 16 residues long. CDR1 is SGHKS, CDR2 YYEKEE, per germline (reference sequence). V lost 0 bases, J lost 5 bases, and 7 bases stayed unmatched. This specimen comes from a study of cytomegalovirus exposure and HLA in healthy donors. Study conclusions and caveats: Trimming of TCR beta V- and J-genes showed a link, identified in a later analysis, to a missense DCLRE1C variant. A later analysis linked 15,000 to 20,000 TCR beta sequences to HLA alleles at 0.05 false discovery rate.

With 60 Vbeta and 13 Jbeta primers, the PCR was carried out. Repertoires were generated with immunoSEQ multiplex PCR, while TCRdb's copy carries only in-frame clones and drops some. The sample gives about 120,000 clones, 60% to 80% of which show up once; 4.5% to 5% is in the top ten. The sample taken for sequencing was PBMCs. The genes are TRBV5-5 and TRBJ2-3; TRBD1 aligns across 9 bases. This receptor was taken from a man in his fifties in good health and CMV-seropositive. The CDR3 DNA reads TGTGCCAGCAGCTTGGGTCTTACAGGGGGCTTAGATACGCAGTATTTT. Amino acid sequence: CASSLGLTGGLDTQYF.